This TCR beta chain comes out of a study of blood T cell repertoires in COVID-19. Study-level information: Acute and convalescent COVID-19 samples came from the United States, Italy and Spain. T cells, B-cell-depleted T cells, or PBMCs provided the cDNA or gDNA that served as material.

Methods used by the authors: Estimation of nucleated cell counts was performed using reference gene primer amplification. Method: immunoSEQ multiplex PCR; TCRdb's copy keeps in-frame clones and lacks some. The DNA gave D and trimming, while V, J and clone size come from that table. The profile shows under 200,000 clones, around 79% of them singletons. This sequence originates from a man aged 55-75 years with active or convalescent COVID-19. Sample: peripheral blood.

DNA of the CDR3: TGCGCCAGCAGCCAAGATCTGAGGGATATGGGGTATGGCTACACCTTC. Amino acid sequence: CASSQDLRDMGYGYTF. The genes are TRBV4-3 and TRBJ1-2; D not resolved. Germline lookup yields CDR1 LGHNA and CDR2 YSLEER. Trimming removed 0 bases from V and 5 bases from J, with 16 bases in between. CDR3 length equals 16 residues.